The clone carrying this T cell receptor beta chain was detected a few times. Its antigen is not known. The sample contains more than one DNA sequence encoding this CDR3. The sample belongs to a study of beta chain features in type 1 diabetes. Expressed TCRB transcripts were sequenced because the isolated RNA had all been reverse transcribed beforehand. For naive, central memory and regulatory T cell samples, reads averaged roughly 3.7 million. Clones were read by immunoSEQ multiplex PCR, and TCRdb kept only the in-frame ones, dropping some. The sample records fewer than 400,000 clones, 8% being singletons. Study-level results: TCRB CDR3 length was moderately but significantly reduced in all four CD4+ subsets of Type 1 diabetes patients. Possibly, sequencing cDNA over-represented cells that had high TCR expression levels. In the patient group, naive, central memory and Treg TCRB repertoires seemed more alike than in the healthy donor group.

CDR1 is KGHSH, CDR2 LQKENI, per germline. V was clipped by 3 bases and J by 0 bases, with 8 bases between them. The CDR3 loop spans 14 amino acids. Sequencing input: central memory CD4+ T cells from blood. This TCR was recovered from a woman aged 18-35 years in good health. The chain links TRBV18 to TRBJ1-2; D is undetermined. The CDR3 DNA reads as TGTGCCAGCTCACCCGGGGTATCTAACTATGGCTACACCTTC. Translation gives CASSPGVSNYGYTF.